This T cell receptor (beta chain) is from a study of CD8+ T cells in alopecia areata. Study as a whole: Treatment comprised oral tofacitinib, 5 to 10 mg twice daily, in treated patients. General observations from the study: Affected scalp, especially in alopecia totalis/universalis, had a higher clonality than normal scalp did. Unlike in mice, where it was clearer, TCR sharing across patients was less clear, possibly HLA-related.

Following extraction, RNA underwent reverse transcription to cDNA, which served as the sequencing template. The repertoire was sequenced with immunoSEQ multiplex PCR; TCRdb's copy has only in-frame clones and lacks some. The sample shows 130,000 to 150,000 clones, around 49% of them seen only once. A FACSAria was used to sort CD4+ and CD8+ T cells. These cells came from PBMCs. As for this clone: The antigen remains undetermined.

V gave up 5 bases and J gave up 2 bases; unmatched junction bases: 8. The CDR3 consists of 15 residues. CDR1 is SEHNR, CDR2 FQNEAQ, per germline (reference sequence). The receptor's source is a human donor with alopecia areata. This material consisted of CD4+ T cells sorted from blood, taken at week 0. The V gene is TRBV7-9, the J gene TRBJ2-7; 8 bases agree with TRBD1. This chain's CDR3 is CASSPGTGLTYEQYF. CDR3 coding DNA: TGTGCCAGCAGCCCAGGGACAGGACTTACCTACGAGCAGTACTTC. The entire variable domain, with the rest obtained from reference TRBV7-9 and TRBJ2-7, is as follows: DTGVSQNPRHKITKRGQNVTFRCDPISEHNRLYWYRQTLGQGPEFLTYFQNEAQLEKSRLLSDRFSAERPKGSFSTLEIQRTEQGDSAMYLCASSPGTGLTYEQYFGPGTRLTVT.